Presented here are 28 T cell receptor beta chains from one specimen sequenced in a study of blood T cell repertoires in COVID-19. Produced via immunoSEQ multiplex PCR; TCRdb's table is partial and in-frame only. Of roughly 43,000 clones in the sample, 70% to 90% are singletons; the top ten hold 15% to 18%. Specimen: peripheral blood. The source is a human donor in a cohort sampled during active COVID-19. The donor label of this sample is uncertain.

This clone was recorded only once. The chain employs TRBV11-3 and TRBJ2-7; 9 bases are shared with TRBD1. Germline V gene sequence: CDR1 SGHNT, CDR2 YENEEA. V lost 3 bases, J lost 1 base, and 7 bases stayed unmatched. The CDR3 is 16 residues long. CDR3 in amino acids: CASSFSGGQGSYEQYF. CDR3 in DNA: TGTGCCAGCAGCTTCTCCGGAGGACAGGGGTCCTACGAGCAGTACTTC. Looking up the rest from reference TRBV11-3 and TRBJ2-7 gives the full variable domain: EAGVVQSPRYKIIEKKQPVAFWCNPISGHNTLYWYLQNLGQGPELLIRYENEEAVDDSQLPKDRFSAERLKGVDSTLKIQPAELGDSAVYLCASSFSGGQGSYEQYFGPGTRLTVT.

V usage is TRBV12-2 and J usage is TRBJ1-1; no check of the table's D call, TRBD1, against the DNA was made. TRBV12-2 is listed as a pseudogene. The CDR3 extends over 15 amino acids. CDR3 DNA: TGTGCAAGTCGCTTCCGGGACAGGGGGGAATTGTCAGCTTTCTTT. Residues: CASRFRDRGELSAFF.

This sequence joins TRBV4-1 and TRBJ1-3; TRBD1 agrees at 8 bases. Trimming took 1 base from V and 3 from J; bases not matched to a gene: 2. Germline V gives CDR1 MGHRA, CDR2 YSYEKL. This CDR3 contains 15 residues. CDR3 in amino acids: CASSQGDRGGNTIYF. In DNA form, the CDR3 reads TGCGCCAGCAGCCAAGGTGACAGGGGTGGAAACACCATATATTTT.

This clone was seen at least ten times. The rearrangement uses TRBV12-3 or TRBV12-4 and TRBJ2-5; TRBD1 might be the D (6 bases). V lost 6 bases and J 4 bases, leaving 12 bases between the germline ends. The CDR3 sequence is 13 residues long. Here the CDR3 DNA reads TGTGCCAGCAGCTACGACAGGAGAGAGACCCAGTACTTC. Translating gives CASSYDRRETQYF.

This clone occurred many times. The gene calls are TRBV3-1 (or the pseudogene TRBV3-2) and TRBJ2-1, with 8 nucleotides matching TRBD2. V trimming: 1 base; J trimming: 8 bases; junction bases outside the gene matches: 13. There are 17 residues in the CDR3. CDR1 LGHDT and CDR2 YNNKEL come from the germline V gene (reference sequence). CDR3 DNA sequence: TGTGCCAGCAGCCAAGTAGGCTCAAGCGGGGGTCACGATGAGCAGTTCTTC. Translating it yields CASSQVGSSGGHDEQFF.

V is TRBV7-9 and J is TRBJ2-3; TRBD1 aligns across 10 bases. V was pared by 1 base and J by 1 base, with 5 bases of the junction left unmatched. In germline, CDR1 is SEHNR, CDR2 FQNEAQ (reference sequence). The CDR3 extends over 17 amino acids. CDR3 DNA: TGTGCCAGCAGCTTAGGGGACAGGGGTGTCGGCACAGATACGCAGTATTTT. It encodes CASSLGDRGVGTDTQYF.

The chain joins TRBV7-2 to TRBJ2-5; maybe TRBD2 (5 bases). The germline gives CDR1 SGHTA, CDR2 FQGNSA. The V gene lost 4 bases and the J gene lost 10 bases, with 19 bases spanning the gap. The CDR3 contains 14 residues. CDR3 sequence reads: CASSSSPGKKGQYF. The DNA of the CDR3 is TGTGCCAGCAGCTCGTCCCCCGGGAAGAAGGGCCAGTACTTC.

This clone occurred many times. CDR3 nucleotides: TGCGCCAGCAGCCAGTCGACAGGGGGGAACGAGCAGTACTTC. Translating gives CASSQSTGGNEQYF. This chain connects TRBV4-3 to TRBJ2-7, with 9 nucleotides matching TRBD1. The CDR3 contains 14 residues. The junction had 5 bases not matched to a gene; V was cut back by 3 bases and J by 5 bases. In germline, CDR1 is LGHNA, CDR2 YSLEER.

This chain connects TRBV7-9 to TRBJ1-4; D perhaps matches TRBD1 (5 bases). The CDR3 is 15 residues long. CDR1 and CDR2 (germline): SEHNR, FQNEAQ (reference sequence). V was pared by 1 base and J by 8 bases, with 14 bases between. The CDR3 DNA sequence: TGTGCCAGCAGCTTAGTGGGACTGGTGAGCGAAAAACTGTTTTTT. The encoded protein is CASSLVGLVSEKLFF.

This chain joins TRBV27 and TRBJ2-3; 8 bases are shared with TRBD1. The CDR3 consists of 15 residues. Germline CDR1 MNHEY, CDR2 SMNVEV (reference sequence). Losses at the gene ends were 6 bases for V and 7 bases for J; bases not matched to a gene: 12. DNA for the CDR3: TGTGCCAGCAGCCAAGGACAGGGCAAGGTGTATACGCAGTATTTT. This sequence encodes CASSQGQGKVYTQYF.

The rearrangement links TRBV19 to TRBJ2-2; 10 nucleotides align to TRBD2. The germline CDR1 and CDR2 sequences are LNHDA and SQIVND (reference sequence). The CDR3 length is 14 residues. V gave up 6 bases and J gave up 3 bases; unmatched junction bases: 1. CDR3 DNA sequence: TGTGCCAGTAGCCTAGCGGGGGACACCGGGGAGCTGTTTTTT. This sequence encodes CASSLAGDTGELFF. Looking up the rest from reference TRBV19 and TRBJ2-2 gives the full variable domain: DGGITQSPKYLFRKEGQNVTLSCEQNLNHDAMYWYRQDPGQGLRLIYYSQIVNDFQKGDIAEGYSVSREKKESFPLTVTSAQKNPTAFYLCASSLAGDTGELFFGEGSRLTVL.

The J gene is TRBJ1-4, the V gene TRBV10-3, with D perhaps matching TRBD1 (5 bases). The CDR3 has 15 amino acids. Germline CDR1 ENHRY, CDR2 SYGVKD. Trimming removed 3 bases at V and 7 bases at J, with 15 bases between. CDR3 nucleotide sequence: TGTGCCATCAGTGATTCCTCAGGGCATGGTGAAAAACTGTTTTTT. This encodes CAISDSSGHGEKLFF.

This sequence joins TRBV7-2 and TRBJ2-7, with D perhaps matching TRBD1 (6 bases). The CDR3 has 15 residues. V lost 1 base and J 2 bases, leaving 12 bases between the germline ends. Per the germline V gene, CDR1 is SGHTA and CDR2 is FQGNSA. In DNA form, the CDR3 reads TGTGCCAGCAGCTTAGGGGGGCGGACCGCCTACGAGCAGTACTTC. Protein sequence: CASSLGGRTAYEQYF.

In its sample, this clone was seen a few times. V gene TRBV11-1 combines with J gene TRBJ2-5, with D hard to call. V lost 7 bases and J lost 2, with 11 bases in between. Germline lookup yields CDR1 SGHAT and CDR2 FQDESV (reference sequence). The CDR3 extends over 13 amino acids. CDR3 DNA sequence: TGTGCCAGCACCATACAGATGCAAGAGACCCAGTACTTC. Residues: CASTIQMQETQYF.

In this sample, this clone turned up a few times. Other DNA sequences in this specimen translate into the identical CDR3. This sequence joins TRBV4-2 and TRBJ2-7; 9 positions match TRBD1. This CDR3 has 14 residues. The ends lost 2 bases at V and 5 bases at J; junction bases unmatched: 4. Germline CDR1 is LGHNA and CDR2 is YNFKEQ. Written as DNA, the CDR3 is TGTGCCAGCAGCCAACGTACAGGGGGCGACGAGCAGTACTTC. It yields the protein CASSQRTGGDEQYF.

The chain couples TRBV18 to TRBJ2-7; 9 nucleotides agree with TRBD1. The V gene's germline CDR1 is KGHSH and CDR2 LQKENI. V lost 5 bases to trimming and J lost 4 bases; unmatched junction nucleotides: 6. The CDR3 runs to 14 residues. For the CDR3, the DNA is TGTGCCAGCTCAACCGGGACAGGGCAGTACGAGCAGTACTTC. Translating it yields CASSTGTGQYEQYF.

CDR3 coding DNA: TGTGCCTGGAGTGTGACAGGTTACGAGCAGTACTTC. Encoded protein: CAWSVTGYEQYF. The rearrangement uses TRBV30 and TRBJ2-7, with D tentatively TRBD1 (6 bases). The CDR3 is made up of 12 amino acids. Germline V gene lookup returns CDR1 GTSNPN and CDR2 SVGIG (reference sequence). V lost 0 bases and J 4 bases, leaving 7 bases between the germline ends.

The chain recombines TRBV4-3 with TRBJ1-2, with D possibly being TRBD1 (5 bases). The CDR3 is 14 residues long. The V end was cut by 4 bases, the J end by 5 bases, with 14 bases between. Germline V CDR1 and CDR2: LGHNA, YSLEER. DNA for the CDR3: TGCGCCAGCAGCCTCGAACGTTCAGGGTATGGCTACACCTTC. This encodes CASSLERSGYGYTF.

The chain uses TRBV5-1 and TRBJ2-1; TRBD1 aligns across 7 bases. The CDR3 length is 12 residues. V was clipped by 4 bases and J by 15 bases; unmatched bases: 10. Germline V lookup: CDR1 SGHRS, CDR2 YFSETQ. CDR3 coding DNA: TGCGCCAGCAGCCTACAGGGGCCCTTGGGGTTCTTC. Protein: CASSLQGPLGFF.

This clone was counted only a few times. The J gene is TRBJ1-4, the V gene TRBV4-2, with unresolved D. The V and J ends lost 1 base and 0 bases respectively, with 6 bases between them. CDR1 and CDR2 (germline): LGHNA, YNFKEQ. The CDR3 extends over 15 amino acids. CDR3 in amino acids: CASSQVGTTNEKLFF. CDR3 in DNA: TGTGCCAGCAGCCAAGTCGGGACAACTAATGAAAAACTGTTTTTT.

The CDR3, as DNA: TGTGCCAGCACCCGAAGGGGACAGGGACGGGAAAAACTGTTTTTT. Amino acids: CASTRRGQGREKLFF. The chain joins TRBV5-6 to TRBJ1-4; 9 bases line up with TRBD1. CDR1 is SGHDT, CDR2 YYEEEE, per germline. V shed 6 bases, J shed 8 bases, and the junction held 11 bases outside the gene matches. The CDR3 spans 15 residues.

The V gene is TRBV5-1, the J gene TRBJ2-7; 13 bases are a match to TRBD2. CDR1 SGHRS and CDR2 YFSETQ come from the germline V gene. With V trimmed by 0 bases and J by 1 base, 1 base remained unmatched. The CDR3 contains 16 residues. CDR3 protein: CASSLEGLAGSYEQYF. The CDR3 DNA is TGCGCCAGCAGCTTGGAGGGACTAGCGGGGTCCTACGAGCAGTACTTC. Full variable domain (missing parts from reference TRBV5-1 and TRBJ2-7): KAGVTQTPRYLIKTRGQQVTLSCSPISGHRSVSWYQQTPGQGLQFLFEYFSETQRNKGNFPGRFSGRQFSNSRSEMNVSTLELGDSALYLCASSLEGLAGSYEQYFGPGTRLTVT.

The chain is built from TRBV5-1 and TRBJ2-7; 7 positions match TRBD1. Germline CDR1 SGHRS, CDR2 YFSETQ. The CDR3 is 14 amino acids. V trimming: 0 bases; J trimming: 3 bases; junction bases outside the gene matches: 3. CDR3 in DNA: TGCGCCAGCAGCTTGGGTCAGGGGGTCTACGAGCAGTACTTC. Translation: CASSLGQGVYEQYF.

The chain links TRBV11-1 to TRBJ1-1; weak D call: TRBD1 (6 bases). Germline CDR1 reads SGHAT; CDR2 reads FQDESV (reference sequence). V lost 1 base and J lost 4, with 13 bases in between. The CDR3 sequence is 15 residues long. CDR3 region: CASSLDQGMATEAFF. CDR3 in DNA: TGTGCCAGCAGCTTAGATCAGGGGATGGCCACTGAAGCTTTCTTT.

The V gene is TRBV3-1 (or the pseudogene TRBV3-2), the J gene TRBJ2-1; possibly TRBD2 for D (5 bases). Germline assignment: CDR1 LGHDT and CDR2 YNNKEL (reference sequence). The V end lost 1 base, the J end lost 7 bases, and 5 bases lay between the germline ends. The CDR3 extends over 12 amino acids. CDR3 region: CASSQAGNEQFF. The CDR3 region has the DNA TGTGCCAGCAGCCAAGCGGGGAATGAGCAGTTCTTC.

This clone came up a few times. The chain is built from TRBV7-5 and TRBJ2-2; the table assigns TRBD2, which was not confirmed against the DNA. TRBV7-5 counts as a pseudogene. There are 13 residues in the CDR3. This CDR3 is CAGETGSTGELFF. The CDR3 nucleotides read TGTGCCGGCGAGACGGGGTCCACCGGGGAGCTGTTTTTT.

This chain connects TRBV14 to TRBJ1-1; no definite D call. The V gene lost 3 bases and the J gene lost 6 bases, with 17 bases spanning the gap. The CDR3 has 15 amino acids. In germline, CDR1 is SGHDN, CDR2 FVKESK. The CDR3 reads CASSQVTLRAAEAFF. The CDR3 nucleotides are TGTGCCAGCAGCCAGGTGACGCTGCGGGCGGCTGAAGCTTTCTTT.

V is TRBV4-1 and J is TRBJ1-6; D may be TRBD1 (6 bases). Trimming shortened V by 4 bases and J by 6 bases, and 16 bases separated the two germline ends. This CDR3 spans 16 amino acids. Germline lookup yields CDR1 MGHRA and CDR2 YSYEKL. CDR3 sequence reads: CASSRLRDTRNSPLHF. CDR3 nucleotides: TGCGCCAGCAGCCGGTTACGGGACACCCGTAATTCACCCCTCCACTTT.